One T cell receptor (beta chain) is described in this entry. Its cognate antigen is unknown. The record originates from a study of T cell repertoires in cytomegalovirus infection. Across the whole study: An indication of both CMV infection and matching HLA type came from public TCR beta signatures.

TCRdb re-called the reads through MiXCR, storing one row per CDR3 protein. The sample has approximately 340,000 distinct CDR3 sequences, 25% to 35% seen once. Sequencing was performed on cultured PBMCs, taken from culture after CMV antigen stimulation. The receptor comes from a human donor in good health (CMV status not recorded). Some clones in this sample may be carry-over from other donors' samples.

CDR3 DNA: TGTGCCAGCAGCTTAGGCCTAAGGCAAAATTACTACGAGCAGTACTTC. It translates to CASSLGLRQNYYEQYF. This chain connects TRBV13 to TRBJ2-7; D is uncertain. The CDR3 runs 16 residues. The germline V and J ends were trimmed by 0 bases and 3 bases, with 15 bases remaining between them. Germline V gives CDR1 PRHDT, CDR2 FYEKMQ (reference sequence).